The present TCR beta chain was sequenced within a study of vaccination and CD4 T cells after COVID-19. The PCR-positive dates, March through December 2020, came before the US Alpha, Beta and Delta variants. Germline CDR1 LNHDA, CDR2 SQIVND (reference sequence). Trimming pared 4 bases from V and 5 bases from J, leaving 8 bases between. The CDR3 is 12 residues long. The study's findings and limits: The median number of SARS-CoV-2-reactive clonotypes increased from around 20 to 38, a change that did not reach significance. The median proportion of reactive clones detected only post-vaccination in convalescent patients was about 87%.

TCRdb analysed the PCR reads with MiXCR anew, one entry per CDR3 protein. The data contain about 19,000 distinct CDR3 sequences, approximately 60% of them singletons. Details on this clonotype: What it recognizes is unknown.

This sequence joins TRBV19 and TRBJ1-1; D unresolved. The TCR originated in a human donor who had recovered from COVID-19. The specimen was CD4+ T cells from blood, collected after SARS-CoV-2 vaccination. CDR3 sequence: CASSRVRTEAFF. The CDR3 nucleotides read TGTGCCAGTAGTAGGGTCCGTACTGAAGCTTTCTTT.